The rows below give T cell receptor beta chains drawn from one sample of a study of shared clonotypes between healthy human individuals. Measured with immunoSEQ multiplex PCR; TCRdb has only the in-frame clones, and not every one. The sample includes roughly 170,000 clones, approximately 60% seen only once; the top ten take more than 9%. The sequenced material came from memory CD4+ T cells sorted from blood. These receptors were taken from a man under 40 in good health. CDR3s include the opening cysteine and the closing phenylalanine or tryptophan. D genes are given only for firm matches. Some rows mark clone size as missing; the rest say once, few, many or name a class of expanded clone.

j_gene | abundance | d_gene | v_gene | CDR3nt | CDR3aa
TRBJ2-3 | - | - | TRBV7-9 | TGTGCCAGCAGTTCCTCCCCGGGCAGGGATGCAGATACGCAGTATTTT | CASSSSPGRDADTQYF
TRBJ2-1 | - | - | TRBV18 | TGTGCCAGCTCACCAGATAGAATGCCCTACAATGAGCAGTTCTTC | CASSPDRMPYNEQFF
TRBJ2-7 | few | TRBD1 | TRBV5-4 | TGTGCCAGCAGCCAGGACAGGGGCTACGAGCAGTACTTC | CASSQDRGYEQYF
TRBJ2-7 | - | - | TRBV27 | TGTGCCAGCAGTTTGAGTCTTCCAGGGGCCGAGCAGTACTTC | CASSLSLPGAEQYF
TRBJ2-1 | - | - | TRBV18 | TGTGCCAGCTCACCCGTCCCGGCGGGGTGGAGCTCCTACAATGAGCAGTTCTTC | CASSPVPAGWSSYNEQFF
TRBJ2-1 | - | - | TRBV2 | TGTGCCAGCAGTGAATTTGGAGCGAATGAGCAGTTCTTC | CASSEFGANEQFF
TRBJ2-1 | - | - | TRBV7-8 | TGTGCCAGCAGGGCACTCGGGGTTCCCTACAATGAGCAGTTCTTC | CASRALGVPYNEQFF
TRBJ1-1 | - | - | TRBV15 | TGTGCCACCAGCAGAGAAGGAACTGAAGCTTTCTTT | CATSREGTEAFF
TRBJ2-1 | - | TRBD2 | TRBV4-1 | TGCGCCAGCAGCCTGGGCGGGAGGGCCAGAAAATCCTACAATGAGCAGTTCTTC | CASSLGGRARKSYNEQFF
TRBJ1-1 | - | - | TRBV6-1 | TGTGCCAGCAGTGAACTTTCGGGGGCAGCTGAAGCTTTCTTT | CASSELSGAAEAFF
TRBJ2-1 | - | TRBD1 | TRBV28 | TGTGCCAGCAGTAAGTCGGGACAGGGTTTTTTGCAGTTCTTC | CASSKSGQGFLQFF
TRBJ2-3 | - | - | TRBV5-1 | TGCGCCAGCAGTCCAAGTTCGACTGACACAGATACGCAGTATTTT | CASSPSSTDTDTQYF
TRBJ2-5 | many | - | TRBV5-1 | TGCGCCAGCAGCTCCAATACACTAGGTCCCCAAGAGACCCAGTACTTC | CASSSNTLGPQETQYF
TRBJ1-5 | - | TRBD1 | TRBV27 | TGTGCCACCAGAAGACAGGGGGCTGCGGGTCAGCCCCAGCATTTT | CATRRQGAAGQPQHF
TRBJ2-1 | - | TRBD2 | TRBV10-1 | TGCGCCAGCAGTGTCAATCCGGGACTAACTGAGGAGCGGTTCTTC | CASSVNPGLTEERFF
TRBJ2-1 | - | - | TRBV9 | TGTGCCAGCAGCACCGGGCCATCGGGGAATGAGCAGTTCTTC | CASSTGPSGNEQFF
TRBJ2-3 | - | TRBD2 | TRBV5-1 | TGCGCCAGCTTAAGCAGCGGGGTGAGGACAGATACGCAGTATTTT | CASLSSGVRTDTQYF
TRBJ2-2 | once | TRBD1 | TRBV5-6 | TGTGCCAGCAGCCAGGACAGGGAAGGTAGCACCGGGGAGCTGTTTTTT | CASSQDREGSTGELFF
TRBJ2-3 | many | - | TRBV19 | TGTGCCAGTAGTACCTCGGGGAAAGGGAGCACAGATACGCAGTATTTT | CASSTSGKGSTDTQYF
TRBJ2-3 | - | TRBD2 | TRBV5-1 | TGCGCCAGCAGCCCGGGACTAGCGGGAGTTCCAGATACGCAGTATTTT | CASSPGLAGVPDTQYF
TRBJ2-7 | few | TRBD2 | TRBV13 | TGTGCCAGCAGATCCAGCGGGATCCATTCCTACGAGCAGTACTTC | CASRSSGIHSYEQYF
TRBJ2-5 | - | - | TRBV2 | TGTGCCAGCAGACCCCAGACGGAAGAGACCCAGTACTTC | CASRPQTEETQYF
TRBJ2-5 | - | - | TRBV4-3 | TGCGCCAGCAGCCAAGGCCTGACAGGCACGAAGACCCAGTACTTC | CASSQGLTGTKTQYF
TRBJ1-2 | - | - | TRBV5-4 | TGTGCCAGCAGCGACAGAAAGAACATCTATGGCTACACCTTC | CASSDRKNIYGYTF
TRBJ1-4 | - | - | TRBV27 | TGTGCCAGCAGTTCGACTCCCGGACAGCCTTTTAATGAAAAACTGTTTTTT | CASSSTPGQPFNEKLFF
TRBJ2-5 | few | TRBD2 | TRBV28 | TGTGCCAGCAGTACCGGACTGATTGAGGGAGGGCAAGAGACCCAGTACTTC | CASSTGLIEGGQETQYF
TRBJ2-1 | - | - | TRBV5-4 | TGTGCCAGCAGCGAGGACATAAACCGCAACAATGAGCAGTTCTTC | CASSEDINRNNEQFF
TRBJ2-2 | - | TRBD2 | TRBV5-6 | TGTGCCAGCAGCCGGACTAGCGGGCGCGCCGGGGAGCTGTTTTTT | CASSRTSGRAGELFF
TRBJ2-5 | - | - | TRBV2 | TGTGCCAGCAGCAGGGCTAGCAGACAAGAGACCCAGTACTTC | CASSRASRQETQYF
TRBJ1-5 | - | TRBD1 | TRBV7-8 | TGTGCCAGCAGTTCCGGGACAGGGGTTGGGCCCCAGCATTTT | CASSSGTGVGPQHF
TRBJ2-7 | - | TRBD2 | TRBV28 | TGTGCCAGCAGTCGTTCTGGGGGACTAGCTCACTACGAGCAGTACTTC | CASSRSGGLAHYEQYF
TRBJ1-2 | - | - | TRBV27 | TGTGCCAGCAGGACGGGCCCCGGGGGCTACACCTTC | CASRTGPGGYTF
TRBJ2-1 | - | TRBD1 | TRBV5-8 | TGTGCCAGCAGCTTGTTTTTAGGGGGCGCCTACAATGAGCAGTTCTTC | CASSLFLGGAYNEQFF
TRBJ1-2 | few | TRBD1 | TRBV5-4 | TGTGCCAGCAGCTCCCGGACAGGGGTTGGTGGCTACACCTTC | CASSSRTGVGGYTF
TRBJ1-5 | - | - | TRBV19 | TGTGCCAGTAGCTTGGGAGGGTTGGATCAGCCCCAGCATTTT | CASSLGGLDQPQHF
TRBJ2-4 | - | TRBD1 | TRBV27 | TGTGCCAGCAGTTCGTACCGACAGGGCAACAAAAACATTCAGTACTTC | CASSSYRQGNKNIQYF
TRBJ2-7 | - | - | TRBV7-2 | TGTGCCAGCAGCTCCACTACTACTTACGAGCAGTACTTC | CASSSTTTYEQYF
TRBJ2-1 | - | TRBD2 | TRBV19 | TGTGCCAGTAGTATTCCCGGACTAGCGGGAAGCTCCTACAATGAGCAGTTCTTC | CASSIPGLAGSSYNEQFF
TRBJ2-1 | few | TRBD1 | TRBV4-1 | TGCGCCAGCAAAAGACAGGGTACTACCTATGAGCAGTTCTTC | CASKRQGTTYEQFF
TRBJ1-2 | medium-sized | - | TRBV27 | TGTGCCAGCAGATCGGCATCCTATGGCTACACCTTC | CASRSASYGYTF
TRBJ2-1 | - | TRBD2 | TRBV19 | TGTGCCAGTAGTACCACGGCATTGCGGACTAGTCAACGTCTTGTCTTTTACAATGAGCAGTTCTTC | CASSTTALRTSQRLVFYNEQFF
TRBJ1-2 | - | TRBD1 | TRBV5-1 | TGCGCCAGCAGCTTGGACGGGACAGGGCGTACTAACTATGGCTACACCTTC | CASSLDGTGRTNYGYTF